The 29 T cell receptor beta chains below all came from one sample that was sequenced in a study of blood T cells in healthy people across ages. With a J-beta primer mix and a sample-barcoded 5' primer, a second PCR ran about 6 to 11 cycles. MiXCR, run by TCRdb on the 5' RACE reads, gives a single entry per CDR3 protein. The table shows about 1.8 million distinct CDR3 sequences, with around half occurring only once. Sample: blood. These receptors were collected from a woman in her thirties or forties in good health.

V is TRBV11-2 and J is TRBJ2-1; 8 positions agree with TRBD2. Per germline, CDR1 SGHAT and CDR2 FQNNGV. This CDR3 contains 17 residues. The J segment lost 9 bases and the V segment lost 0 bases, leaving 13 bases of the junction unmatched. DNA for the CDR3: TGTGCCAGCAGCTTAGACTCTCGGACTAGCTTCGGGCCTGAGCAGTTCTTC. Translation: CASSLDSRTSFGPEQFF.

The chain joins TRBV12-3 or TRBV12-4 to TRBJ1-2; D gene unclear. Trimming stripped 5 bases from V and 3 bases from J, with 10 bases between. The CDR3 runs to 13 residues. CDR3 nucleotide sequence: TGTGCCAGCAGTCCTGACGGGTACTATGGCTACACCTTC. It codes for CASSPDGYYGYTF.

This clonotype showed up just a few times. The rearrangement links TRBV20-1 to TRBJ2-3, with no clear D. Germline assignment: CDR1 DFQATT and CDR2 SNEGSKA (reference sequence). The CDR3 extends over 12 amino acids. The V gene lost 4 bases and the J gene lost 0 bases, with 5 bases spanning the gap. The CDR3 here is CSAKISTDTQYF. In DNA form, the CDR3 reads TGCAGTGCTAAAATTAGCACAGATACGCAGTATTTT.

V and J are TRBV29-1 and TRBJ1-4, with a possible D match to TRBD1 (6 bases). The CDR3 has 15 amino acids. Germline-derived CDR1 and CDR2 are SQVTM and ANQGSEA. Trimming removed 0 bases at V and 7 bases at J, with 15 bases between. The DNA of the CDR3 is TGCAGCGTTGAAGATGGCCCGGGGGCGGGTGAAAAACTGTTTTTT. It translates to CSVEDGPGAGEKLFF.

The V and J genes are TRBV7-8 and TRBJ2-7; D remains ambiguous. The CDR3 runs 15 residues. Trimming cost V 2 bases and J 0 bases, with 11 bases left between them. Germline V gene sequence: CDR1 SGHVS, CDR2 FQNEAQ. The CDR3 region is CASSLFPASSYEQYF. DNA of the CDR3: TGTGCCAGCAGCTTATTCCCGGCCAGCTCCTACGAGCAGTACTTC.

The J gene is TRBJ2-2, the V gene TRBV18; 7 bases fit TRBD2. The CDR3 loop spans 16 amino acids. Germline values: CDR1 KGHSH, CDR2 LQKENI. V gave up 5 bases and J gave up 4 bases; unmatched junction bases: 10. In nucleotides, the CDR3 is TGTGCCAGCTCAAAGGAGGCGGGAGCTGTCACCGGGGAGCTGTTTTTT. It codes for CASSKEAGAVTGELFF.

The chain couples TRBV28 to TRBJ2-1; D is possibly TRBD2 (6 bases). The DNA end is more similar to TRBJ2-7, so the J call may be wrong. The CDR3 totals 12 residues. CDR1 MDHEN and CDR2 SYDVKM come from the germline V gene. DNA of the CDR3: TGTGCCAGCATGGAGGGGCCGGGGGAGCAGTACTTC. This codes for CASMEGPGEQYF.

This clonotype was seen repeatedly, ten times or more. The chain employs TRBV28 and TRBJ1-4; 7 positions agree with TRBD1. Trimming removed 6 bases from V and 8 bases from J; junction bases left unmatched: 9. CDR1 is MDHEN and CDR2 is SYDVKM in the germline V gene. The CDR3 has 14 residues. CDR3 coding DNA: TGTGCCAGCAGGACGACAGGGTTCCAGGAAAAACTGTTTTTT. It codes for CASRTTGFQEKLFF.

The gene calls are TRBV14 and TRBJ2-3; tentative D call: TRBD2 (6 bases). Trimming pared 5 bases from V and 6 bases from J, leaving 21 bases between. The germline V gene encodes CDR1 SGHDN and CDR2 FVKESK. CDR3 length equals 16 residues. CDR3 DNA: TGTGCCAGCAGCGGCCGCGGGGCGCGAATCACCGATACGCAGTATTTT. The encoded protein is CASSGRGARITDTQYF.

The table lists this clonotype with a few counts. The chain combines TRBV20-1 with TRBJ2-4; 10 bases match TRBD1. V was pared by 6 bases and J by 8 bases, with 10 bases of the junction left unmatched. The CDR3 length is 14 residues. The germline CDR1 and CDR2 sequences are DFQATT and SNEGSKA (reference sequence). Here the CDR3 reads CSAPPGQGVDIQYF. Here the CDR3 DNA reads TGCAGTGCCCCCCCTGGACAGGGGGTGGACATTCAGTACTTC.

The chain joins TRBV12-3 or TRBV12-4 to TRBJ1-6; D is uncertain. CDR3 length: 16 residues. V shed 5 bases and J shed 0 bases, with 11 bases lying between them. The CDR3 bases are TGTGCCAGCAGTAGATACACGAGCTCCTATAATTCACCCCTCCACTTT. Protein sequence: CASSRYTSSYNSPLHF.

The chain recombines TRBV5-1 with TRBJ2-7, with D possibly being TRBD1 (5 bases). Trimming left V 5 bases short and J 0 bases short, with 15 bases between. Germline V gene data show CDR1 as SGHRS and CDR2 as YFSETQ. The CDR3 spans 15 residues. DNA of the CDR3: TGCGCCAGCAGGGCAAACAGGAAAGACTCCTACGAGCAGTACTTC. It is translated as CASRANRKDSYEQYF.

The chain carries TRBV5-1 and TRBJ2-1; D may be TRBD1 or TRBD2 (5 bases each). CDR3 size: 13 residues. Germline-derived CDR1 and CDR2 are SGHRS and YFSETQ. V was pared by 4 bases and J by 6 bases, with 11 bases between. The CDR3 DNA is TGCGCCAGCAGCGCCGGGACCTCCAATGAGCAGTTCTTC. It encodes CASSAGTSNEQFF.

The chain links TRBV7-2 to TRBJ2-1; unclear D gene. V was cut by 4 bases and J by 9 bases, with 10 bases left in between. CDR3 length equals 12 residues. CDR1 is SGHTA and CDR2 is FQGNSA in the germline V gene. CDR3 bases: TGTGCCAGCAGCTCCGCCCCAAGTGAGCAGTTCTTC. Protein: CASSSAPSEQFF.

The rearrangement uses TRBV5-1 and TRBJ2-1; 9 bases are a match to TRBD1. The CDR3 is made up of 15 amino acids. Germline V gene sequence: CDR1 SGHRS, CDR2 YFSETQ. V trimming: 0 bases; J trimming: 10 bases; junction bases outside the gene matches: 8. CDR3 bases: TGCGCCAGCAGCTTGGTAGGACAGGGGTCAAACGAGCAGTTCTTC. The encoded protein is CASSLVGQGSNEQFF.

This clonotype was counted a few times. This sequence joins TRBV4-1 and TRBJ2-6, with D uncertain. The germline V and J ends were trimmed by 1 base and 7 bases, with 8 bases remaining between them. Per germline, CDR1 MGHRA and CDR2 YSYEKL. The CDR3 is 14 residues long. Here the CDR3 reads CASSQVARANVLTF. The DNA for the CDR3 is TGCGCCAGCAGCCAAGTAGCCAGAGCCAACGTCCTGACTTTC.

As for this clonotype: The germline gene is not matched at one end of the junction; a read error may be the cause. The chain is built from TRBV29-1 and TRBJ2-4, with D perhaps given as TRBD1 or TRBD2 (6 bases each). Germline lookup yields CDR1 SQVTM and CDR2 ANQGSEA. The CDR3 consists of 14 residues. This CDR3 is CGVEDRGLEDEQYF. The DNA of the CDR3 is TGCGGCGTTGAAGATCGGGGGCTCGAGGATGAGCAGTACTTC.

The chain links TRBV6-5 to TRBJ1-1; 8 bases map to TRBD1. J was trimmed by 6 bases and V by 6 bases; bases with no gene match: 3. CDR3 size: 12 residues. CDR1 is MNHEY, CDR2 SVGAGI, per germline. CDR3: CASRGQASEAFF. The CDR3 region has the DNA TGTGCCAGCAGGGGACAGGCCTCTGAAGCTTTCTTT.

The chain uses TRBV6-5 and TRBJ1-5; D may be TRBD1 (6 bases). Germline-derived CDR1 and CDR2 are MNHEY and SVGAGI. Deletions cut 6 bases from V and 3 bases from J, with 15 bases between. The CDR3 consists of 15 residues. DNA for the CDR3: TGTGCCAGCAGGGGTAGACAGGTAGACAATCAGCCCCAGCATTTT. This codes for CASRGRQVDNQPQHF.

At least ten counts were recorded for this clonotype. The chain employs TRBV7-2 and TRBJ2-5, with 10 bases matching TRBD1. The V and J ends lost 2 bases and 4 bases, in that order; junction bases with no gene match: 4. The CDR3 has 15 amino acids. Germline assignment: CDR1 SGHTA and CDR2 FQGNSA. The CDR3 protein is CASSLRTGGGETQYF. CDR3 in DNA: TGTGCCAGCAGCTTAAGGACAGGGGGGGGAGAGACCCAGTACTTC.

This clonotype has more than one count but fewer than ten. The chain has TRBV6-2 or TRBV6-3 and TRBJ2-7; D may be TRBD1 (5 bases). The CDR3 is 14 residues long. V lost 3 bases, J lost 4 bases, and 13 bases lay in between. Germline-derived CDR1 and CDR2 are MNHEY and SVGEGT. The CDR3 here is CASSYVQGLYEQYF. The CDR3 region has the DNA TGTGCCAGCAGTTATGTCCAGGGCTTATACGAGCAGTACTTC.

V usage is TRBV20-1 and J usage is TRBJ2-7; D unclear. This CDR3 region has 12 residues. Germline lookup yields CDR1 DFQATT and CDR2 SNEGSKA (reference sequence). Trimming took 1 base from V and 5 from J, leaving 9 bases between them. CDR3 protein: CSARGLHNEQYF. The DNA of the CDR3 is TGCAGTGCTAGAGGTCTGCATAACGAGCAGTACTTC.

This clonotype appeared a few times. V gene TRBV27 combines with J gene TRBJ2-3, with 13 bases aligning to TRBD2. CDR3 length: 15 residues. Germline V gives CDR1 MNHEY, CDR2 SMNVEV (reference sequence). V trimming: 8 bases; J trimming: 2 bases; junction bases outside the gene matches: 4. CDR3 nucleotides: TGTGCCAGCGGGGGACTAGCGGGAAACACAGATACGCAGTATTTT. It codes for CASGGLAGNTDTQYF.

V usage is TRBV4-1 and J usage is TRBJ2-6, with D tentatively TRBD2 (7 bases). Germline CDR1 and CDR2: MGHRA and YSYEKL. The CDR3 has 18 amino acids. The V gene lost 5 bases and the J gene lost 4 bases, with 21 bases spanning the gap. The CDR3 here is CASSVIWGGATGANVLTF. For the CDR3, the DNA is TGCGCCAGCAGCGTAATTTGGGGGGGGGCTACCGGGGCCAACGTCCTGACTTTC.

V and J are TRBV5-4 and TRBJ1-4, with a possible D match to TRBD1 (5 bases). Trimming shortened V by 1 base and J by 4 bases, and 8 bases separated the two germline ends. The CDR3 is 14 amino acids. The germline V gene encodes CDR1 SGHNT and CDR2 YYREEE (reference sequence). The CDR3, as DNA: TGTGCCAGCAGCTTGTGGGGGGATAATGAAAAACTGTTTTTT. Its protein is CASSLWGDNEKLFF.

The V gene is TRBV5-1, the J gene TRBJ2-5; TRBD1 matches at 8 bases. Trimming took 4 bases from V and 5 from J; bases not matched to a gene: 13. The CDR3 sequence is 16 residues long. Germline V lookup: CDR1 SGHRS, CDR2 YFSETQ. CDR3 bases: TGCGCCAGCAGCCCGAGGACAGGGAGTTTAACGGAGACCCAGTACTTC. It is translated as CASSPRTGSLTETQYF.

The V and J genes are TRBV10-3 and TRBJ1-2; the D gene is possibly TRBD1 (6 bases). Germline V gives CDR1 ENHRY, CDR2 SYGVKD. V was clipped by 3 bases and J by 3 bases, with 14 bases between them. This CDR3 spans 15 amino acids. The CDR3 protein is CAISELAGVDYGYTF. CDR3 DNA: TGTGCCATCAGTGAACTCGCAGGGGTGGACTATGGCTACACCTTC.

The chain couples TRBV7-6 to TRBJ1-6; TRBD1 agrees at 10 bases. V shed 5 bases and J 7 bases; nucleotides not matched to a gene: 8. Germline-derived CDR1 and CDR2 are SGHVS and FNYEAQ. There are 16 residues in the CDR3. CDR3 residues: CASSLDRGLPNSPLHF. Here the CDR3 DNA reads TGTGCCAGCAGCCTCGACAGGGGGCTCCCCAATTCACCCCTCCACTTT.

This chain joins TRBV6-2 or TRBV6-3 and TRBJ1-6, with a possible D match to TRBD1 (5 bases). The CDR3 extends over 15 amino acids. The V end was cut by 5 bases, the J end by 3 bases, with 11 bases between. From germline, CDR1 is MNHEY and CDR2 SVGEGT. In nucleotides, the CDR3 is TGTGCCAGCAGTCGGGACCGCTTCTATAATTCACCCCTCCACTTT. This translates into CASSRDRFYNSPLHF.